These 29 T cell receptor beta chains share one sample of origin, sequenced in a study of cytomegalovirus exposure and HLA in healthy donors. PCR employed 60 Vbeta and 13 Jbeta primers. Clones were read by immunoSEQ multiplex PCR, and TCRdb kept only the in-frame ones, dropping some. Of tens of thousands of clones in the sample, 65% to 75% are singletons; the top ten hold about 7.6%. Sequencing was performed on PBMCs. Receptors were obtained from a man aged 35-49 years in good health and CMV-seropositive.

The chain is built from TRBV2 and TRBJ2-3, with D possibly matching TRBD1 (5 bases). Germline values: CDR1 SNHLY, CDR2 FYNNEI. There are 13 residues in the CDR3. The V and J ends lost 1 base and 5 bases respectively, with 7 bases between them. The chain's CDR3 is CASSEGREDTQYF. The CDR3 coding sequence is TGTGCCAGCAGTGAAGGCAGGGAAGATACGCAGTATTTT.

The J gene is TRBJ2-1, the V gene TRBV5-1, with 7 bases matching TRBD1. Losses at the gene ends were 2 bases for V and 3 bases for J; bases not matched to a gene: 5. Germline CDR1 reads SGHRS; CDR2 reads YFSETQ. The CDR3 totals 15 residues. The chain's CDR3 is CASSFQGEIYNEQFF. The DNA of the CDR3 is TGCGCCAGCAGCTTTCAGGGGGAAATCTACAATGAGCAGTTCTTC.

The chain joins TRBV25-1 to TRBJ2-7; 7 nucleotides align to TRBD1. This CDR3 comprises 15 residues. Per the germline V gene, CDR1 is MGHDK and CDR2 is SYGVNS. J gave up 0 bases and V 3 bases, and 5 bases lay outside the gene matches. CDR3 loop: CASSDRTGLSYEQYF. CDR3 in DNA: TGTGCCAGCAGTGATCGGACAGGCCTCTCCTACGAGCAGTACTTC.

With respect to this clone: At one of its ends the junction is not consistent with the germline gene, which may arise from a read error. The chain links TRBV12-5 to TRBJ2-1, with D hard to call. CDR3 size: 14 residues. Germline CDR1 and CDR2: LGHNT and FRNRAP. CDR3 coding DNA: TGTGTTAGTGCCCCCTCGGCGGTATACAATGAGCAGTTCTTC. Its protein product is CVSAPSAVYNEQFF.

V is TRBV30 and J is TRBJ1-1, with 8 bases that match TRBD1. This CDR3 spans 14 amino acids. The junction had 13 bases not matched to a gene; V was cut back by 3 bases and J by 10 bases. Looked up from germline, CDR1 is GTSNPN and CDR2 is SVGIG (reference sequence). The CDR3 sequence: CAWRPPGQGTGAFF. As DNA, the CDR3 is TGTGCCTGGAGGCCTCCCGGACAGGGTACCGGAGCTTTCTTT.

The rearrangement joins TRBV9 to TRBJ2-3; TRBD1 might be the D (5 bases). Germline CDR1 is SGDLS and CDR2 is YYNGEE. V lost 3 bases and J 4 bases, leaving 18 bases between the germline ends. This CDR3 contains 16 residues. The DNA for the CDR3 is TGTGCCAGCAGCGCCCCCTTAGCAGGCAGGGCAGATACGCAGTATTTT. The encoded protein is CASSAPLAGRADTQYF.

As to this clone: A read error is the likely source, as a far larger clone sits one nucleotide away. Other nucleotide sequences from this sample produce the same CDR3. DNA of the CDR3: TGCGCCAGTAGCTTGTTCGGGGGCACAGATACGCAGTATTTT. It is translated as CASSLFGGTDTQYF. The chain is built from TRBV5-1 and TRBJ2-3; TRBD2 might be the D (5 bases). In germline, CDR1 is SGHRS, CDR2 YFSETQ. This CDR3 has 14 amino acids.

This chain links TRBV5-6 with TRBJ1-2, with TRBD1 matching over 7 bases. Per germline, CDR1 SGHDT and CDR2 YYEEEE. Unmatched junction bases numbered 8, after V lost 2 bases and J lost 4 bases. The CDR3 is 15 amino acids. The CDR3 is CASSFPRQGIYGYTF. CDR3 coding DNA: TGTGCCAGCAGCTTCCCGAGACAGGGAATCTATGGCTACACCTTC. The whole variable domain, remainder taken from reference TRBV5-6 and TRBJ1-2, is DAGVTQSPTHLIKTRGQQVTLRCSPKSGHDTVSWYQQALGQGPQFIFQYYEEEERQRGNFPDRFSGHQFPNYSSELNVNALLLGDSALYLCASSFPRQGIYGYTFGSGTRLTVV.

The chain employs TRBV27 and TRBJ1-6; D is ambiguous. The V end was cut by 7 bases, the J end by 9 bases, with 13 bases between. Germline V gives CDR1 MNHEY, CDR2 SMNVEV (reference sequence). The CDR3 consists of 13 residues. The CDR3 is CASTQSRGSPLHF. CDR3 nucleotides: TGTGCCAGCACCCAATCGCGGGGTTCACCCCTCCACTTT.

The chain couples TRBV10-3 to TRBJ2-1, with TRBD2 matching over 7 bases. Germline CDR1 ENHRY, CDR2 SYGVKD. Trimming at V came to 2 bases and at J to 5 bases, leaving 6 bases not matched to a gene. The CDR3 is 15 amino acids. DNA for the CDR3: TGTGCCATCAGTGAGGGCGGGAGTACCCACAATGAGCAGTTCTTC. This codes for CAISEGGSTHNEQFF.

The V and J genes are TRBV2 and TRBJ2-1; 9 bases agree with TRBD1. CDR3 length: 15 residues. V shed 1 base and J 8 bases; nucleotides not matched to a gene: 6. Germline V lookup: CDR1 SNHLY, CDR2 FYNNEI. The CDR3 spells CASSEGDREVDEQFF. Written as DNA, the CDR3 is TGTGCCAGCAGTGAAGGGGACAGGGAGGTGGATGAGCAGTTCTTC.

The chain carries TRBV29-1 and TRBJ1-2; 10 bases map to TRBD1. This CDR3 comprises 14 residues. Unmatched junction bases numbered 12, after V lost 7 bases and J lost 7 bases. Germline V CDR1 and CDR2: SQVTM, ANQGSEA. CDR3 DNA sequence: TGCAGCGGCCTCGGACAGGGGGACGGGGTTGGCTACACCTTC. Amino acid sequence: CSGLGQGDGVGYTF.

This clone was detected only once. This sequence joins TRBV30 and TRBJ2-3, with 14 bases lining up with TRBD2. J gave up 6 bases and V 1 base, and 9 bases lay outside the gene matches. CDR1 and CDR2 (germline): GTSNPN, SVGIG (reference sequence). This CDR3 region has 17 residues. The CDR3 bases are TGTGCCTGGAGTGGACTAGCGGGGGGGGGACGTCGGGATACGCAGTATTTT. Translation gives CAWSGLAGGGRRDTQYF.

This chain connects TRBV28 to TRBJ2-7; tentative D call: TRBD1 (5 bases). CDR3 size: 13 residues. Germline CDR1 reads MDHEN; CDR2 reads SYDVKM. V shed 2 bases and J shed 4 bases, with 9 bases lying between them. Here the CDR3 reads CASSLGREYEQYF. DNA for the CDR3: TGTGCCAGCAGTTTAGGCAGGGAATACGAGCAGTACTTC.

The chain carries TRBV19 and TRBJ2-5; 9 bases line up with TRBD2. Germline CDR1 LNHDA, CDR2 SQIVND (reference sequence). J lost 5 bases, V lost 8 bases, and 9 bases had no gene match. The CDR3 has 14 amino acids. The CDR3: CASGRGGAGETQYF. As DNA, the CDR3 is TGTGCCAGTGGACGCGGGGGGGCCGGTGAGACCCAGTACTTC.

CDR3 sequence reads: CASSFAWSPMNTEAFF. The CDR3 coding sequence is TGTGCCAGCAGCTTCGCCTGGAGCCCCATGAACACTGAAGCTTTCTTT. The genes are TRBV7-9 and TRBJ1-1; no clear D gene. The ends were cut back, 3 bases at V and 0 bases at J, with 14 bases in the middle. The CDR3 runs to 16 residues. Germline assignment: CDR1 SEHNR and CDR2 FQNEAQ (reference sequence).

This clone appeared once. The chain is built from TRBV6-5 and TRBJ1-1, with D possibly being TRBD1 (5 bases). The ends were cut back, 8 bases at V and 5 bases at J, with 15 bases in the middle. Germline assignment: CDR1 MNHEY and CDR2 SVGAGI. The CDR3 runs to 13 residues. The CDR3 loop is CASVKVGGTEAFF. CDR3 DNA: TGTGCCAGCGTTAAGGTTGGGGGGACTGAAGCTTTCTTT.

To note about this clone: Since a much larger clone is just one base distant, this may be a read error. Other DNA variants within this sample encode the same CDR3. V and J are TRBV7-9 and TRBJ1-1; 8 bases match TRBD1. The germline CDR1 and CDR2 sequences are SEHNR and FQNEAQ (reference sequence). The CDR3 is 13 amino acids. Unmatched junction bases numbered 2, after V lost 5 bases and J lost 3 bases. The CDR3 DNA follows: TGTGCCAGCAGCCTGACAGGGGACACTGAAGCTTTCTTT. The encoded protein is CASSLTGDTEAFF.

This clone was seen only a few times. The chain uses TRBV6-6 and TRBJ1-5; 7 positions agree with TRBD1. Germline trimming cut 2 bases from V and 7 bases from J; bases unmatched to any gene: 11. The CDR3 has 16 amino acids. The germline V gene encodes CDR1 MNHNY and CDR2 SVGAGI (reference sequence). This CDR3 is CASSYRLTGNSQPQHF. The CDR3 region has the DNA TGTGCCAGCAGTTACAGGCTGACAGGGAATTCCCAGCCCCAGCATTTT.

The CDR3 is CASSKDYYEQYF. The CDR3 DNA sequence: TGTGCCAGCAGCAAGGACTACTACGAGCAGTACTTC. J is TRBJ2-7 and V is TRBV5-4; D might be TRBD2 (6 bases). CDR3 length equals 12 residues. With 4 bases removed from V and 3 bases from J, the gap between germline ends came to 8 bases. Per germline, CDR1 SGHNT and CDR2 YYREEE (reference sequence). Based on the CDR3 plus reference TRBV5-4 and TRBJ2-7, the full variable domain is ETGVTQSPTHLIKTRGQQVTLRCSSQSGHNTVSWYQQALGQGPQFIFQYYREEENGRGNFPPRFSGLQFPNYSSELNVNALELDDSALYLCASSKDYYEQYFGPGTRLTVT.

This clone was recorded at least ten times. V usage is TRBV19 and J usage is TRBJ2-1, with 8 bases lining up with TRBD2. The ends lost 4 bases at V and 6 bases at J; junction bases unmatched: 5. CDR1 is LNHDA, CDR2 SQIVND, per germline (reference sequence). This CDR3 contains 14 residues. The CDR3 bases are TGTGCCAGTAGTAACACGGGGGGGAGCAATGAGCAGTTCTTC. Residues: CASSNTGGSNEQFF.

This chain links TRBV18 with TRBJ2-2; unclear D gene. This CDR3 spans 14 amino acids. CDR1 and CDR2 from the germline V gene are KGHSH and LQKENI. Trimming shortened V by 3 bases and J by 4 bases, and 9 bases separated the two germline ends. The CDR3 loop is CASSPRISTGELFF. The CDR3 region has the DNA TGTGCCAGCTCACCCCGAATCAGCACCGGGGAGCTGTTTTTT.

In regard to this clone: One end of the junction varies from germline; a read error may be responsible. The rearrangement joins TRBV30 to TRBJ1-1; 9 bases line up with TRBD1. The CDR3 loop spans 13 amino acids. In germline, CDR1 is GTSNPN, CDR2 SVGIG (reference sequence). Written as DNA, the CDR3 is TGTGCCTGGAGTGTACTGAGGGACAGGGAACTGATCTTT. It specifies CAWSVLRDRELIF.

This chain joins TRBV6-1 and TRBJ1-1; a weak D match, TRBD1 (5 bases). V was trimmed by 0 bases and J by 8 bases, leaving 10 bases between them. Germline CDR1 and CDR2: MNHNS and SASEGT. CDR3 length equals 13 residues. The CDR3 sequence is CASSEALAGEAFF. CDR3 nucleotides: TGTGCCAGCAGTGAAGCGCTTGCAGGGGAAGCTTTCTTT.

In this sample, this clone turned up many times. The chain is built from TRBV4-1 and TRBJ2-1; D gene ambiguous. Trimming took 0 bases from V and 2 from J, leaving 14 bases between them. From germline, CDR1 is MGHRA and CDR2 YSYEKL. The CDR3 is 17 amino acids. CDR3 residues: CASSQDFGRTTYNEQFF. CDR3 nucleotides: TGCGCCAGCAGCCAAGATTTTGGCCGTACTACCTACAATGAGCAGTTCTTC.

This clone has only a few counts. The chain carries TRBV6-1 and TRBJ1-1, with a possible D match to TRBD1 (5 bases). Per the germline V gene, CDR1 is MNHNS and CDR2 is SASEGT. The CDR3 extends over 11 amino acids. V lost 8 bases and J lost 7, with 11 bases in between. Here the CDR3 reads CASDQGLEAFF. Here the CDR3 DNA reads TGTGCCAGCGACCAGGGACTTGAAGCTTTCTTT.

The chain employs TRBV6-5 and TRBJ1-1; no clear D gene. CDR1 is MNHEY and CDR2 is SVGAGI in the germline V gene. V was cut by 7 bases and J by 1 base, with 10 bases left in between. This CDR3 contains 13 residues. The CDR3 DNA reads TGTGCCAGCACCAGACCAGGGAACACTGAAGCTTTCTTT. Its translation is CASTRPGNTEAFF.

V gene TRBV19 combines with J gene TRBJ2-1, with 10 nucleotides matching TRBD2. CDR3 length: 16 amino acids. Looked up from germline, CDR1 is LNHDA and CDR2 is SQIVND (reference sequence). After removal of 10 bases from V and 3 bases from J, the junction contained 12 bases not matched to a gene. The CDR3 DNA reads TGTGCCACCGGGCCTAGCGGGAGAGTCAGCTACAATGAGCAGTTCTTC. Translating gives CATGPSGRVSYNEQFF.

A single count supports this clone. The DNA for the CDR3 is TGTGCCAGCTCACCCCAGACAGGGGGAAACACCGGGGAGCTGTTTTTT. This sequence encodes CASSPQTGGNTGELFF. The chain is built from TRBV18 and TRBJ2-2; TRBD1 matches at 9 bases. The trim removed 3 bases at V and 2 bases at J, leaving 4 bases unmatched. The CDR3 consists of 16 residues. Germline V gene sequence: CDR1 KGHSH, CDR2 LQKENI.